This TCR beta chain is from a study of T cells in Graves' hyperthyroidism and ophthalmopathy. General study points: Most clonotypes expanded in thyroid above 0.001 were likewise present in blood.

RNA transcripts gave rise to amplified TCR beta CDR3 regions. The TCR CDR3 first-round RT-PCR relied on the HTBI primer set. One entry per CDR3 protein results from TCRdb running MiXCR on the multiplex PCR reads. The sample consists of about 690,000 distinct CDR3 sequences, around 16% of them appearing once. Participants, patients aged 18 to 65, had newly diagnosed hyperthyroidism with a duration under 2 months. This clonotype has at least ten counts. As yet, its antigen is unknown. The CDR3 has 16 residues. CDR1 is SGHRS, CDR2 YFSETQ, per germline. The junction had 7 bases not matched to a gene; V was cut back by 4 bases and J by 5 bases.

This clonotype was sampled from a man between 45 and 60 years old with Graves' hyperthyroidism. J is TRBJ2-5 and V is TRBV5-1; 14 nucleotides agree with TRBD2. The sequenced material came from blood. The CDR3 nucleotides are TGCGCCAGCAGCATGACTAGCGGGAGGGCCGGTGAGACCCAGTACTTC. This translates into CASSMTSGRAGETQYF.